One and the same sample provided the 15 T cell receptor beta chains below, sequenced in a study of cytomegalovirus exposure and HLA in healthy donors (dated by TCRdb to the late 2010s). The library relied on the immunoSEQ multiplex PCR assay. A mixture of 60 forward primers for TCR Vbeta segments and 13 reverse primers for TCR Jbeta segments was used in the multiplex PCR. TCRdb took this table from immuneACCESS and kept in-frame rearrangements with V and J called. Such tables lack part of the clones; where checked against another copy, unresolved V genes explain under half of the gap, and the rest is unexplained. The sample table records 150,000 to 200,000 clones; around 62% of these occur just once. Roughly 2.9% of the sample is in the top ten clones. Sequenced input: PBMCs. The origin of the receptors is a man aged 40-50 years in good health and CMV-seronegative.

This clone was detected only a few times. The chain is built from TRBV19 and TRBJ2-7; TRBD1 matches 7 bases. CDR3 length: 14 residues. Germline V lookup: CDR1 LNHDA, CDR2 SQIVND (reference sequence). After removal of 5 bases from V and 3 bases from J, the junction contained 7 bases not matched to a gene. CDR3 residues: CASSRGGSVYEQYF. CDR3 bases: TGTGCCAGTAGTCGAGGGGGCTCGGTCTACGAGCAGTACTTC.

This sequence joins TRBV27 and TRBJ2-5, with D tentatively TRBD2 (6 bases). Trimming removed 3 bases at V and 1 base at J, with 12 bases between. Germline CDR1 and CDR2: MNHEY and SMNVEV (reference sequence). The CDR3 loop spans 15 amino acids. This chain's CDR3 is CASSFQGGSQETQYF. In DNA form, the CDR3 reads TGTGCCAGCAGTTTCCAGGGAGGTAGCCAAGAGACCCAGTACTTC.

This clone has only a few counts. J is TRBJ2-1 and V is TRBV11-1; 10 bases are a match to TRBD2. CDR3 size: 15 residues. J was trimmed by 8 bases and V by 5 bases; bases with no gene match: 9. Germline V lookup: CDR1 SGHAT, CDR2 FQDESV (reference sequence). The DNA of the CDR3 is TGTGCCAGCAGCCAACCGGGACTAGCGAATCATGAGCAGTTCTTC. It is translated as CASSQPGLANHEQFF.

In this sample, this clone turned up a few times. This rearrangement joins TRBV27 to TRBJ1-1; TRBD1 matches 8 bases. The CDR3 length is 13 residues. Germline CDR1 reads MNHEY; CDR2 reads SMNVEV (reference sequence). The V gene end was trimmed by 3 bases and the J gene end by 8 bases; junction bases not matched to a gene: 5. CDR3 coding DNA: TGTGCCAGCAGTTTTGGGACAGGCCAAGAAGCTTTCTTT. Protein: CASSFGTGQEAFF.

The CDR3 nucleotides are TGCGCCAGCAGCTTGGGAACAGGGGGCCTTAAGTACGAGCAGTACTTC. Encoded protein: CASSLGTGGLKYEQYF. This sequence joins TRBV5-1 and TRBJ2-7; 9 bases match TRBD1. This CDR3 is built from 16 residues. Unmatched junction bases numbered 8, after V lost 0 bases and J lost 4 bases. From germline, CDR1 is SGHRS and CDR2 YFSETQ.

This rearrangement joins TRBV9 to TRBJ1-2; 10 bases are a match to TRBD1. The CDR3 consists of 15 residues. CDR1 and CDR2 from the germline V gene are SGDLS and YYNGEE. J lost 6 bases, V lost 4 bases, and 9 bases had no gene match. The CDR3 sequence is CASSLLTGTGDGYTF. The CDR3 DNA follows: TGTGCCAGCAGCCTTCTAACCGGGACAGGGGATGGCTACACCTTC. The full variable domain, completed using reference TRBV9 and TRBJ1-2, is DSGVTQTPKHLITATGQRVTLRCSPRSGDLSVYWYQQSLDQGLQFLIQYYNGEERAKGNILERFSAQQFPDLHSELNLSSLELGDSALYFCASSLLTGTGDGYTFGSGTRLTVV.

The V gene is TRBV9, the J gene TRBJ2-1, with 8 bases identical to TRBD2. V gave up 3 bases and J gave up 9 bases; unmatched junction bases: 14. The CDR3 runs to 16 residues. CDR1 and CDR2 from the germline V gene are SGDLS and YYNGEE. CDR3 region: CASSDGTSGFFGEQFF. Written as DNA, the CDR3 is TGTGCCAGCAGCGATGGTACTAGCGGCTTTTTTGGTGAGCAGTTCTTC.

The gene calls are TRBV6-5 and TRBJ1-2, with 7 nucleotides matching TRBD1. This CDR3 has 14 residues. V was clipped by 7 bases and J by 5 bases; unmatched bases: 10. Germline V gives CDR1 MNHEY, CDR2 SVGAGI. The CDR3 loop is CASKRTGQLYGYTF. CDR3 nucleotides: TGTGCCAGCAAGCGTACGGGACAGCTTTATGGCTACACCTTC.

The rearrangement joins TRBV6-4 to TRBJ2-2; D possibly corresponds to TRBD2 (5 bases). Trimming took off 2 bases at V and 4 bases at J, with 11 bases between the two ends. CDR1 and CDR2 from the germline V gene are MRHNA and SNTAGT. This CDR3 spans 15 amino acids. CDR3 in DNA: TGTGCCAGCAGTGACGGCCCAGCGGTCACCGGGGAGCTGTTTTTT. This sequence encodes CASSDGPAVTGELFF.

As regards this clone: Other DNA sequences in this sample translate to the same CDR3. V is TRBV7-2 and J is TRBJ1-5; 7 bases match TRBD1. This CDR3 has 13 residues. J lost 5 bases, V lost 5 bases, and 3 bases had no gene match. The V gene's germline CDR1 is SGHTA and CDR2 FQGNSA. CDR3 amino acids: CASSPDRDQPQHF. CDR3 nucleotides: TGTGCCAGCAGCCCCGACAGGGATCAGCCCCAGCATTTT.

V gene TRBV4-3 combines with J gene TRBJ1-6, with 9 bases fitting TRBD1. The germline gives CDR1 LGHNA, CDR2 YSLEER. This CDR3 spans 19 amino acids. The V segment lost 1 base and the J segment 3 bases; nucleotides outside the gene matches: 10. In DNA form, the CDR3 reads TGCGCCAGCAGCCAAGTGACGGGACAGGGAGGTTTCTATAATTCACCCCTCCACTTT. It yields the protein CASSQVTGQGGFYNSPLHF.

This clone occurred a few times. The sample contains more than one DNA sequence encoding this CDR3. The chain links TRBV7-6 to TRBJ2-7; TRBD2 matches 7 bases. The V gene end was trimmed by 5 bases and the J gene end by 3 bases; junction bases not matched to a gene: 4. The CDR3 totals 13 residues. Germline V gives CDR1 SGHVS, CDR2 FNYEAQ. The CDR3 here is CASSLPGGYEQYF. For the CDR3, the DNA is TGTGCCAGCAGCCTTCCGGGGGGCTACGAGCAGTACTTC.

The gene calls are TRBV7-9 and TRBJ2-4, with D maybe TRBD2 (8 bases). Germline values: CDR1 SEHNR, CDR2 FQNEAQ (reference sequence). This CDR3 is 15 amino acids long. V was trimmed by 3 bases and J by 9 bases, leaving 18 bases between them. The CDR3 spells CASSFGGDSQSIQYF. The CDR3 coding sequence is TGTGCCAGCAGCTTCGGGGGGGACAGTCAGAGCATTCAGTACTTC.

The chain joins TRBV5-1 to TRBJ2-7; a weak D match, TRBD2 (7 bases). Germline V CDR1 and CDR2: SGHRS, YFSETQ. Trimming left V 0 bases short and J 0 bases short, with 13 bases between. The CDR3 contains 16 residues. For the CDR3, the DNA is TGCGCCAGCAGCTTGGAACCCGGGGGGCTCTCCTACGAGCAGTACTTC. Residues: CASSLEPGGLSYEQYF.

V gene TRBV7-9 combines with J gene TRBJ1-6; 7 bases agree with TRBD1. The CDR3 is 19 amino acids. Germline V CDR1 and CDR2: SEHNR, FQNEAQ (reference sequence). The V and J ends lost 5 bases and 4 bases, in that order; junction bases with no gene match: 17. The CDR3 coding sequence is TGTGCCAGCAGCAACGACAGGGAAGGACCTCACCTGTATAATTCACCCCTCCACTTT. It is translated as CASSNDREGPHLYNSPLHF. Variable domain in full (rest from reference TRBV7-9 and TRBJ1-6): DTGVSQNPRHKITKRGQNVTFRCDPISEHNRLYWYRQTLGQGPEFLTYFQNEAQLEKSRLLSDRFSAERPKGSFSTLEIQRTEQGDSAMYLCASSNDREGPHLYNSPLHFGNGTRLTVT.